This note documents a single T cell receptor (beta chain) sequence. Its antigen is undetermined. This sample was taken from a study of read filtering for tumor transcriptome and immune sequencing. Across the whole study: The cohort had some 16 men and approximately 13 women aged about 45 to 90, mean roughly 71 years. 8 or 9 patients were R-ISS I, approximately 15 were R-ISS II, roughly seven were R-ISS III. Overall study results and limits: IR-seq and RNA-seq agreed better without single-read clonotypes. Sorted CD138-negative bone marrow cells were not purified T cells.

From approximately 430 ng of RNA, a library with molecular barcoded alpha/delta and beta/gamma adaptors was made. Each CDR3 protein gets one entry after TCRdb re-called the reads with MiXCR. The sample records approximately 57,000 distinct CDR3 sequences, approximately 13% being singletons. The sample comprised a population of CD138-negative cells sorted from bone marrow. The TCR originated in a donor at least 40 years old with multiple myeloma.

The CDR3 loop is CASSKSQLTDTQYF. Written as DNA, the CDR3 is TGTGCCAGCAGCAAATCCCAGCTCACAGATACGCAGTATTTT. The chain couples TRBV7-8 to TRBJ2-3, with D unclear. The CDR3 loop spans 14 amino acids. Between the trimmed V and J ends, which lost 5 bases and 2 bases, there was a span of 11 bases. Germline lookup yields CDR1 SGHVS and CDR2 FQNEAQ.